The 19 T cell receptor beta chains in this list originate from one sample, sequenced in a study of blood T cell repertoires in COVID-19. TCRdb keeps only in-frame clones here, not all; method: immunoSEQ multiplex PCR. In the table there are roughly 130,000 clones, about 88% of which are singletons. Sample: peripheral blood. These receptors all come from a man in his sixties with COVID-19, enrolled during active disease.

This sequence joins TRBV6-2 or TRBV6-3 and TRBJ1-4, with a tentative D call TRBD1 (6 bases). Germline V CDR1 and CDR2: MNHEY, SVGEGT. This CDR3 comprises 17 residues. Trimming shortened V by 2 bases and J by 6 bases, and 19 bases separated the two germline ends. The CDR3 bases are TGTGCCAGCAGTTACGTGGCCCTCGGGGGGCGAGATGAAAAACTGTTTTTT. This encodes CASSYVALGGRDEKLFF.

This rearrangement joins TRBV7-6 to TRBJ2-5, with D unclear. The germline gives CDR1 SGHVS, CDR2 FNYEAQ. The CDR3 extends over 15 amino acids. V was cut by 1 base and J by 2 bases, with 11 bases left in between. The CDR3 sequence is CASSLVGLRQETQYF. CDR3 in DNA: TGTGCCAGCAGCTTAGTTGGCCTCCGACAAGAGACCCAGTACTTC.

The V and J genes are TRBV19 and TRBJ2-7; D is perhaps TRBD1 (5 bases). Germline CDR1 reads LNHDA; CDR2 reads SQIVND (reference sequence). The length of the CDR3 is 14 residues. V was pared by 4 bases and J by 5 bases, with 15 bases between. CDR3 region: CASSKGQGSDEQYF. The DNA for the CDR3 is TGTGCCAGTAGTAAGGGGCAGGGTTCCGACGAGCAGTACTTC.

This chain joins TRBV7-2 and TRBJ2-1; 9 bases agree with TRBD1. Germline V gene lookup returns CDR1 SGHTA and CDR2 FQGNSA. With V trimmed by 5 bases and J by 2 bases, 4 bases remained unmatched. The CDR3 sequence is 15 residues long. CDR3 coding DNA: TGTGCCAGCAGCCCGGACAGGGGAACCTACAATGAGCAGTTCTTC. It translates to CASSPDRGTYNEQFF.

The chain recombines TRBV19 with TRBJ1-2; tentatively, D is TRBD1 (6 bases). Per the germline V gene, CDR1 is LNHDA and CDR2 is SQIVND (reference sequence). V gave up 0 bases and J gave up 6 bases, with 17 bases separating them. CDR3 length: 16 residues. The CDR3 sequence is CASSIDLWTAIHGYTF. The CDR3 DNA sequence: TGTGCCAGTAGTATAGATCTATGGACAGCCATTCATGGCTACACCTTC.

V gene TRBV7-9 combines with J gene TRBJ1-2; D may be TRBD1 (6 bases). The V and J ends lost 1 base and 6 bases respectively, with 12 bases between them. There are 14 residues in the CDR3. Germline loops: CDR1 SEHNR, CDR2 FQNEAQ (reference sequence). The CDR3 bases are TGTGCCAGCAGCTTAGACAGGGAATACGATGGCTACACCTTC. This codes for CASSLDREYDGYTF.

V and J are TRBV29-1 and TRBJ2-1; tentatively, D is TRBD2 (6 bases). Trimming shortened V by 6 bases and J by 7 bases, and 13 bases separated the two germline ends. This CDR3 comprises 12 residues. Germline loops: CDR1 SQVTM, CDR2 ANQGSEA. The CDR3 nucleotides are TGCAGCGTCCACTCTGGGGGGAATGAGCAGTTCTTC. This encodes CSVHSGGNEQFF.

The chain is built from TRBV19 and TRBJ1-2; D perhaps matches TRBD1 (6 bases). This CDR3 spans 12 amino acids. Trimming shortened V by 6 bases and J by 1 base, and 6 bases separated the two germline ends. CDR1 and CDR2 from the germline V gene are LNHDA and SQIVND (reference sequence). The CDR3 coding sequence is TGTGCCAGTAGGGACAGTAACTATGGCTACACCTTC. It encodes CASRDSNYGYTF.

The genes are TRBV7-2 and TRBJ1-1; 7 bases fit TRBD1. After removal of 3 bases from V and 4 bases from J, the junction contained 5 bases not matched to a gene. The CDR3 sequence is 14 residues long. Germline V lookup: CDR1 SGHTA, CDR2 FQGNSA. CDR3 loop: CASSLDRRVTEAFF. Written as DNA, the CDR3 is TGTGCCAGCAGCTTGGACAGGAGGGTCACTGAAGCTTTCTTT.

The V call is TRBV29-1, the J call TRBJ2-7, with D possibly being TRBD1 (5 bases). The V gene's germline CDR1 is SQVTM and CDR2 ANQGSEA. CDR3 length: 11 amino acids. V was cut by 6 bases and J by 3 bases, with 9 bases left in between. The CDR3 here is CSVQGFYEQYF. For the CDR3, the DNA is TGCAGCGTCCAGGGCTTCTACGAGCAGTACTTC.

The chain employs TRBV14 and TRBJ2-7; 16 nucleotides line up with TRBD2. In germline, CDR1 is SGHDN, CDR2 FVKESK. This CDR3 is built from 19 residues. V was pared by 4 bases and J by 0 bases, with 9 bases of the junction left unmatched. CDR3 sequence: CASSPLPGLAGGPSYEQYF. In nucleotides, the CDR3 is TGTGCCAGCAGCCCCTTACCGGGACTAGCGGGAGGGCCCTCCTACGAGCAGTACTTC.

The chain is built from TRBV19 and TRBJ2-1; possibly TRBD1 for D (6 bases). The V gene's germline CDR1 is LNHDA and CDR2 SQIVND (reference sequence). The V end was cut by 5 bases, the J end by 5 bases, with 13 bases between. This CDR3 comprises 14 residues. The CDR3 is CASSVNRVDNEQFF. DNA of the CDR3: TGTGCCAGTAGTGTAAACAGGGTAGACAATGAGCAGTTCTTC.

This clone was observed once. The chain is built from TRBV6-2 or TRBV6-3 and TRBJ2-1; the D gene is possibly TRBD1 (6 bases). From germline, CDR1 is MNHEY and CDR2 SVGEGT. Trimming shortened V by 2 bases and J by 6 bases, and 20 bases separated the two germline ends. The CDR3 has 17 amino acids. CDR3 residues: CASSYPTGTGFFNEQFF. The CDR3 nucleotides are TGTGCCAGCAGTTACCCGACAGGCACTGGCTTTTTCAATGAGCAGTTCTTC.

The rearrangement joins TRBV19 to TRBJ2-5; no firm D call. The CDR3 runs 14 residues. Germline CDR1 reads LNHDA; CDR2 reads SQIVND (reference sequence). V lost 5 bases, J lost 5 bases, and 15 bases lay in between. The CDR3 here is CASSGSPAKETQYF. The DNA for the CDR3 is TGTGCCAGTAGTGGTTCCCCTGCGAAGGAGACCCAGTACTTC.

This chain uses TRBV5-1 with TRBJ1-4; D might be TRBD1 (6 bases). From germline, CDR1 is SGHRS and CDR2 YFSETQ. This CDR3 is 15 amino acids long. With 4 bases removed from V and 6 bases from J, the gap between germline ends came to 16 bases. The CDR3 loop reads CASSPGQLRDEKLFF. CDR3 coding DNA: TGCGCCAGCAGCCCAGGACAGCTTCGGGATGAAAAACTGTTTTTT.

The chain couples TRBV6-5 to TRBJ2-1, with a tentative D call TRBD2 (6 bases). V lost 8 bases and J 11 bases, leaving 19 bases between the germline ends. The V gene's germline CDR1 is MNHEY and CDR2 SVGAGI. The CDR3 consists of 13 residues. The DNA for the CDR3 is TGTGCCAGCGGGGGGAGCTCCTACAGCCAGCAGTTCTTC. Protein: CASGGSSYSQQFF.

This clone was found a few times. The chain has TRBV19 and TRBJ1-1; maybe TRBD1 (6 bases). V was shortened by 7 bases and J by 7 bases, with 19 bases between the two germline ends. CDR1 LNHDA and CDR2 SQIVND come from the germline V gene (reference sequence). CDR3 size: 14 residues. Written as DNA, the CDR3 is TGTGCCAGTATGGATCGGGCAGGGGAAGGTGAAGCTTTCTTT. Protein: CASMDRAGEGEAFF.

V and J are TRBV9 and TRBJ1-4, with 8 positions matching TRBD1. Germline V gives CDR1 SGDLS, CDR2 YYNGEE. Trimming removed 4 bases from V and 7 bases from J; junction bases left unmatched: 6. The CDR3 runs 14 residues. In DNA form, the CDR3 reads TGTGCCAGCAGCATCTCTGGGACAGGTGAAAAACTGTTTTTT. Its translation: CASSISGTGEKLFF. The whole variable domain, remainder taken from reference TRBV9 and TRBJ1-4, is DSGVTQTPKHLITATGQRVTLRCSPRSGDLSVYWYQQSLDQGLQFLIQYYNGEERAKGNILERFSAQQFPDLHSELNLSSLELGDSALYFCASSISGTGEKLFFGSGTQLSVL.

The chain is built from TRBV28 and TRBJ2-7; D remains unclear. V lost 5 bases, J lost 2 bases, and 13 bases lay in between. Germline CDR1 and CDR2: MDHEN and SYDVKM. The CDR3 contains 14 residues. The CDR3 nucleotides read TGTGCCAGCAGTCCTCCGAACAAAGCCTACGAGCAGTACTTC. Translating it yields CASSPPNKAYEQYF.